This entry is about one T cell receptor (beta chain). This clonotype has more than one count but fewer than ten. Its cognate antigen has yet to be identified. No per-base quality is available; no much larger clone lies one base away. This specimen comes from a study of chronic HIV infection and antiretroviral therapy (dated by TCRdb to between 2015 and 2016). Library construction relied on 5' RACE. The data were produced on an Illumina MiSeq. The raw public reads went through TCRdb reprocessing: fastp at Q25, MiXCR clone calling, in-frame beta chains kept. Each CDR3 protein appears once, grouped with its most common genes and DNA. In all, the sample holds more than 40,000 distinct CDR3 sequences, and 19% of those were seen once. The ten largest account for over 2.5% of the sample. V is pruned by 4 bases and J by 5 bases, leaving 5 bases of the junction without a gene match. Including the terminal cysteine and phenylalanine, the CDR3 comprises 13 residues. This entry keeps only the CDR3 DNA: 39 bases, framed from base 1. As encoded in the germline V gene, CDR1 is SGHRS while CDR2 is YFSETQ.

The sequencing input was peripheral blood. The chain joins TRBV5-1 to TRBJ2-7; TRBD1 lines up with 8 middle nucleotides. The TCR sequence derives from an adult who had HIV and had not received antiretroviral therapy, or was an uninfected healthy control (not recorded which). The CDR3 protein: CASSLTGAHEQYF. The nucleotide sequence is given as TGCGCCAGCAGCCTGACAGGGGCACACGAGCAGTACTTC.